This paragraph reports one TCR beta chain. Its antigen is currently unknown. Clones were read by immunoSEQ multiplex PCR, and TCRdb kept only the in-frame ones, dropping some. The repertoire includes 8,500 to 11,000 clones, around 80% of them detected once, and 30% sits in the top ten. This sample is drawn from a study of OX40 agonist ivuxolimab in advanced cancers. In the study overall: Patients receiving dose escalation had hepatocellular carcinoma, melanoma, renal cell or head and neck cancer. Participants could have had prior anti-PD-1, anti-PD-L1 or anti-CTLA-4 therapy, and less than 45% had some. Study-wide results and limits: Some of the nonresponding patients also showed low levels of normalized T-cell clonal expansion.

V shed 0 bases and J shed 2 bases, with 12 bases lying between them. The CDR3 loop spans 15 amino acids. Germline lookup yields CDR1 SGHRS and CDR2 YFSETQ. The TCR sequence derives from an adult with an advanced solid tumor such as melanoma, head and neck, liver or kidney cancer. The source was CD4+ or CD8+ T cells sorted from blood, collected in a trial of the OX40 agonist ivuxolimab. V is TRBV5-1 and J is TRBJ2-7; no clear D gene. This chain's CDR3 is CASSLVNGLAYEQYF. DNA of the CDR3: TGCGCCAGCAGCTTGGTAAACGGCCTGGCCTACGAGCAGTACTTC. Combining the CDR3 with reference TRBV5-1 and TRBJ2-7 gives the whole variable domain KAGVTQTPRYLIKTRGQQVTLSCSPISGHRSVSWYQQTPGQGLQFLFEYFSETQRNKGNFPGRFSGRQFSNSRSEMNVSTLELGDSALYLCASSLVNGLAYEQYFGPGTRLTVT.